The rows below give T cell receptor beta chains drawn from one sample of a study of blood T cell repertoires in COVID-19. Data came from immunoSEQ multiplex PCR; TCRdb stores just in-frame clones and leaves some out. The sample has about 140,000 clones, over 80% seen once; the top ten hold less than 2%. The sequencing sample was made of peripheral blood. The receptors stem from a woman in her 50s with acute or convalescent COVID-19. The CDR3 runs from the conserved cysteine through the conserved F or W. D genes are given only for firm matches. Size values are once, few and many counts, or a class for expanded clones, and some rows have none.

>TRBD2|.|TRBJ2-7|TRBV11-2
CASSLNGPSGAYEQYF
TGTGCCAGCAGCTTAAATGGGCCTAGCGGAGCCTACGAGCAGTACTTC
>.|.|TRBJ2-3|TRBV5-4
CASSFSVDTQYF
TGTGCCAGCAGCTTTTCCGTGGATACGCAGTATTTT
>.|few|TRBJ1-2|TRBV27
CASSPEGERNYGYTF
TGTGCCAGCAGCCCCGAAGGGGAACGGAACTATGGCTACACCTTC
>.|.|TRBJ2-1|TRBV7-9
CASSPQGRVNEQFF
TGTGCCAGCAGCCCACAGGGACGAGTAAATGAGCAGTTCTTC
>.|.|TRBJ1-2|TRBV5-6
CASSVRDIDGYTF
TGTGCCAGCAGCGTCCGGGACATAGATGGCTACACCTTC
>.|.|TRBJ1-3|TRBV7-6
CASSLEGDNSGNTIYF
TGTGCCAGCAGCTTAGAGGGGGACAACTCTGGAAACACCATATATTTT
>TRBD2|.|TRBJ2-3|TRBV5-1
CASSLVTSGGQTQYF
TGCGCCAGCAGCTTGGTGACTAGCGGGGGTCAGACGCAGTATTTT
>TRBD1|.|TRBJ2-1|TRBV28
CAMSGTGSYNEQFF
TGTGCCATGTCCGGGACAGGGTCCTACAATGAGCAGTTCTTC
>TRBD1|.|TRBJ1-1|TRBV6-6
CASSSRTGGDTEAFF
TGTGCCAGCAGTTCCAGGACAGGGGGTGACACTGAAGCTTTCTTT
>.|.|TRBJ1-1|TRBV5-8
CASSLAGVVRNTEAFF
TGTGCCAGCAGCTTGGCAGGGGTAGTTAGGAACACTGAAGCTTTCTTT
>TRBD1|.|TRBJ2-5|TRBV7-9
CASSLAVSGGETQYF
TGTGCCAGCAGCTTAGCGGTTTCAGGGGGTGAGACCCAGTACTTC
>.|once|TRBJ2-1|TRBV12-3/TRBV12-4
CASRGGGYEQFF
TGTGCCAGCAGAGGGGGGGGCTATGAGCAGTTCTTC
>TRBD1|.|TRBJ1-6|TRBV5-1
CASSPGTGDSPLHF
TGCGCCAGCAGCCCTGGGACAGGGGATTCACCCCTCCACTTT
>.|.|TRBJ1-1|TRBV5-8
CASSPGGMNTEAFF
TGTGCCAGCAGCCCCGGGGGGATGAACACTGAAGCTTTCTTT
>TRBD2|.|TRBJ2-1|TRBV29-1
CSVVTASGRSSYNEQFF
TGCAGCGTTGTAACGGCTAGCGGGAGGAGCTCCTACAATGAGCAGTTCTTC
>TRBD1|.|TRBJ2-3|TRBV13
CASSLAGTGYRDTQYF
TGTGCCAGCAGCTTAGCCGGGACAGGGTATAGAGATACGCAGTATTTT
>.|.|TRBJ2-7|TRBV12-3/TRBV12-4
CASSGGAGHEQYF
TGTGCCAGCAGTGGGGGGGCGGGCCACGAGCAGTACTTC
>.|.|TRBJ1-5|TRBV27
CASSLAGNQPQHF
TGTGCCAGCAGTTTAGCGGGGAATCAGCCCCAGCATTTT
>.|few|TRBJ2-7|TRBV18
CASSPPQSYEQYF
TGTGCCAGCTCACCACCCCAGTCGTACGAGCAGTACTTC
>.|.|TRBJ2-7|TRBV9
CASSQVEGYEQYF
TGTGCCAGCAGCCAAGTGGAGGGCTACGAGCAGTACTTC
>.|.|TRBJ2-6|TRBV15
CATSRVRSSGANVLTF
TGTGCCACCAGCAGAGTCAGAAGCTCTGGGGCCAACGTCCTGACTTTC
>.|.|TRBJ2-7|TRBV7-8
CASSFQGSTYEQYF
TGTGCCAGCAGCTTTCAGGGCAGTACCTACGAGCAGTACTTC
>.|.|TRBJ2-1|TRBV27
CASSPPSANEQFF
TGTGCCAGCAGTCCCCCGTCAGCGAATGAGCAGTTCTTC
>TRBD1|once|TRBJ2-7|TRBV10-3
CAISEISGTGGGEQYF
TGTGCCATCAGTGAGATTTCCGGGACAGGGGGCGGTGAGCAGTACTTC
>.|.|TRBJ1-1|TRBV4-2
CASSQDSLEAFF
TGTGCCAGCAGCCAAGACAGTCTTGAAGCTTTCTTT
>.|once|TRBJ2-3|TRBV6-6
CASITGGGSDTQYF
TGTGCCAGCATCACGGGCGGGGGCTCAGATACGCAGTATTTT
>TRBD1|.|TRBJ1-6|TRBV18
CASSGTVTNSPLHF
TGTGCCAGCTCAGGGACAGTGACTAATTCACCCCTCCACTTT
>TRBD2|.|TRBJ2-2|TRBV18
CASSPNSGSGTGELFF
TGTGCCAGCTCACCAAATAGCGGGAGCGGCACCGGGGAGCTGTTTTTT
>.|.|TRBJ1-1|TRBV7-9
CASSAPGTLNTEAFF
TGTGCCAGCAGCGCTCCCGGGACACTGAACACTGAAGCTTTCTTT
>TRBD1|.|TRBJ1-5|TRBV6-5
CASSRGQGGQPQHF
TGTGCCAGCAGCCGAGGACAGGGTGGACAGCCCCAGCATTTT
>TRBD1|.|TRBJ1-6|TRBV29-1
CSVADRVKDSPLHF
TGCAGCGTGGCGGACAGGGTGAAGGATTCACCCCTCCACTTT
>TRBD2|.|TRBJ2-3|TRBV6-5
CASTSKTSGSDTQYF
TGTGCCAGCACCTCAAAGACTAGCGGATCAGATACGCAGTATTTT